This TCR beta chain was obtained from a study of cytomegalovirus exposure and HLA in healthy donors. Use of 60 Vbeta and 13 Jbeta primers characterized the PCR. Sequenced by immunoSEQ multiplex PCR; TCRdb stores in-frame clones only, minus some. Of hundreds of thousands of clones in the sample, roughly 81% were seen once. Per germline, CDR1 ENHRY and CDR2 SYGVKD. V shed 0 bases, J shed 2 bases, and the junction held 3 bases outside the gene matches. This CDR3 comprises 15 residues. The study sampled nominally healthy donors, though unrecorded immune exposures were likely. Overall study findings and caveats: Some V segments, TRBV6-2 and TRBV6-3 among them, were indistinguishable and were therefore excluded. For most TCR sequences rarity was the rule, although some public TCRs occurred in many donors. Later findings reportedly placed an Asian-associated ancestry cluster below the roughly 670-donor mean for N-insertions.

This clone was picked up a small number of times. Its antigen remains unidentified. This receptor was identified in a girl aged 2-10 years in good health and CMV-seronegative. Sequenced material: PBMCs. The V call is TRBV10-3, the J call TRBJ2-7, with 8 bases aligning to TRBD1. This CDR3 is CAISESTGGPYEQYF. CDR3 coding DNA: TGTGCCATCAGTGAGTCCACAGGGGGGCCCTACGAGCAGTACTTC.